The 19 T cell receptor beta chains given below trace back to one sample, sequenced in a study of early T cells in non-severe SARS-CoV-2 infection. Via MiXCR, TCRdb re-called the 5' RACE reads, giving one row per CDR3 protein. Here the sample spans roughly 41,000 distinct CDR3 sequences, 5.4% being singletons. This sample comprised whole blood, obtained at baseline. Every receptor here comes from an adult who was a healthcare worker with PCR-confirmed SARS-CoV-2 infection or an uninfected control (not recorded which).

This clonotype turned up a few times. The chain has TRBV7-8 and TRBJ2-3; 7 bases are shared with TRBD1. The V gene end was trimmed by 6 bases and the J gene end by 1 base; junction bases not matched to a gene: 7. Germline-derived CDR1 and CDR2 are SGHVS and FQNEAQ. This CDR3 is 15 amino acids long. The CDR3 sequence is CASSSGQIRTDTQYF. CDR3 DNA: TGTGCCAGCAGTTCGGGACAGATACGCACAGATACGCAGTATTTT.

The table lists this clonotype with many counts. The chain uses TRBV11-3 and TRBJ2-1, with 12 bases fitting TRBD2. CDR3 length equals 14 residues. Germline values: CDR1 SGHNT, CDR2 YENEEA. V dropped 5 bases and J dropped 10; count of bases not matched to a gene: 6. CDR3 nucleotides: TGTGCCAGCAGCAGGGCTAGCGGGAGGGCCGAGCAGTTCTTC. Translated: CASSRASGRAEQFF.

This clonotype was counted ten times or more. The chain has TRBV4-1 and TRBJ2-5, with D possibly being TRBD2 (6 bases). Between the trimmed V and J ends, which lost 2 bases and 1 base, there was a span of 11 bases. Germline CDR1 and CDR2: MGHRA and YSYEKL. This CDR3 region has 15 residues. As DNA, the CDR3 is TGCGCCAGCAGCCAACGACTAGGGCGCCAAGAGACCCAGTACTTC. Its translation: CASSQRLGRQETQYF.

Many counts were recorded for this clonotype. CDR3 in DNA: TGTGCCAGCAGTTTGCAAGGGGACTACAATGAGCAGTTCTTC. Translating it yields CASSLQGDYNEQFF. V and J are TRBV6-5 and TRBJ2-1; a weak D match, TRBD1 (5 bases). The V end was cut by 4 bases, the J end by 3 bases, with 10 bases between. The CDR3 covers 14 residues. Germline V gene sequence: CDR1 MNHEY, CDR2 SVGAGI.

This clonotype occurred many times. V usage is TRBV19 and J usage is TRBJ2-2; D gene unclear. CDR1 LNHDA and CDR2 SQIVND come from the germline V gene (reference sequence). The CDR3 is 11 amino acids. Between the trimmed V and J ends, which lost 5 bases and 6 bases, there was a span of 4 bases. The CDR3 DNA is TGTGCCAGTAGTCGAGCCGGGGAGCTGTTTTTT. Its protein is CASSRAGELFF. The whole variable domain, remainder taken from reference TRBV19 and TRBJ2-2, is DGGITQSPKYLFRKEGQNVTLSCEQNLNHDAMYWYRQDPGQGLRLIYYSQIVNDFQKGDIAEGYSVSREKKESFPLTVTSAQKNPTAFYLCASSRAGELFFGEGSRLTVL.

This clonotype was seen once. Germline is not matched at one junction end, which may reflect a read error. The chain carries TRBV9 and TRBJ2-3; 9 positions match TRBD2. There are 16 residues in the CDR3. Per the germline V gene, CDR1 is SGDLS and CDR2 is YYNGEE. The CDR3 region is CACSPRLAESTDTQYF. In nucleotides, the CDR3 is TGTGCCTGCAGCCCGCGACTAGCGGAGAGCACAGATACGCAGTATTTT.

This chain connects TRBV7-3 to TRBJ2-1; tentative D call: TRBD2 (5 bases). The germline V gene has CDR1 SGHTA and CDR2 FQGTGA. The CDR3 contains 16 residues. Trimming took 4 bases from V and 2 from J, leaving 15 bases between them. CDR3 bases: TGTGCCAGCAGCTCGACCGAGGGCCTTGCCTACAATGAGCAGTTCTTC. This encodes CASSSTEGLAYNEQFF.

This clonotype was found many times. This sequence joins TRBV28 and TRBJ1-5, with 7 bases aligning to TRBD1. This CDR3 spans 16 amino acids. The trim removed 11 bases at V and 3 bases at J, leaving 16 bases unmatched. The germline gives CDR1 MDHEN, CDR2 SYDVKM. Here the CDR3 DNA reads TGTGCCGGCCGAATATTGACAGGGCTCCCCAATCAGCCCCAGCATTTT. It is translated as CAGRILTGLPNQPQHF.

This clonotype was observed many times. V is TRBV4-1 and J is TRBJ1-1; the D is unclear. The CDR3 contains 12 residues. Germline V CDR1 and CDR2: MGHRA, YSYEKL. V shed 1 base and J shed 4 bases, with 4 bases lying between them. The CDR3 sequence is CASSQGFTEAFF. In DNA form, the CDR3 reads TGCGCCAGCAGCCAAGGGTTCACTGAAGCTTTCTTT.

Many counts were recorded for this clonotype. V is TRBV19 and J is TRBJ1-5, with D unclear. With 5 bases removed from V and 7 bases from J, the gap between germline ends came to 18 bases. Per germline, CDR1 LNHDA and CDR2 SQIVND (reference sequence). CDR3 length: 15 residues. The CDR3 here is CASSSQDFSGQPQHF. CDR3 nucleotides: TGTGCCAGTAGTTCCCAGGACTTTTCGGGACAGCCCCAGCATTTT. The full variable domain, in which reference TRBV19 and TRBJ1-5 provide the parts outside the CDR3, is DGGITQSPKYLFRKEGQNVTLSCEQNLNHDAMYWYRQDPGQGLRLIYYSQIVNDFQKGDIAEGYSVSREKKESFPLTVTSAQKNPTAFYLCASSSQDFSGQPQHFGDGTRLSIL.

In its sample, this clonotype was seen a few times. The CDR3: CSTRSRVLGGEQFF. CDR3 sequence (DNA): TGCAGCACGCGGTCGCGGGTACTGGGGGGTGAGCAGTTCTTC. This sequence joins TRBV29-1 and TRBJ2-1; D may be TRBD2 (6 bases). The CDR3 is made up of 14 amino acids. CDR1 SQVTM and CDR2 ANQGSEA come from the germline V gene. Trimming cost V 8 bases and J 9 bases, with 23 bases left between them.

The chain carries TRBV19 and TRBJ2-2; D gene unclear. Trimming shortened V by 5 bases and J by 3 bases, and 7 bases separated the two germline ends. The CDR3 is 13 amino acids. Germline V CDR1 and CDR2: LNHDA, SQIVND (reference sequence). Here the CDR3 DNA reads TGTGCCAGTAGTGCCGGCTACACCGGGGAGCTGTTTTTT. This codes for CASSAGYTGELFF.

At least ten counts were recorded for this clonotype. This chain links TRBV2 with TRBJ2-1; 11 bases agree with TRBD2. The V gene's germline CDR1 is SNHLY and CDR2 FYNNEI. V gave up 6 bases and J gave up 9 bases; unmatched junction bases: 10. CDR3 length: 15 amino acids. The CDR3 sequence: CASRAPSGRFGEQFF. As DNA, the CDR3 is TGTGCCAGCAGGGCACCTAGCGGGAGGTTCGGTGAGCAGTTCTTC.

At least ten counts were recorded for this clonotype. The rearrangement joins TRBV2 to TRBJ1-2, with unresolved D. Trimming cost V 1 base and J 4 bases, with 10 bases left between them. There are 14 residues in the CDR3. The germline gives CDR1 SNHLY, CDR2 FYNNEI. CDR3 in amino acids: CASSEVPALYGYTF. DNA of the CDR3: TGTGCCAGCAGTGAAGTACCAGCTCTCTATGGCTACACCTTC.

This clonotype was observed many times. V and J are TRBV3-1 and TRBJ2-2, with D maybe TRBD2 (6 bases). The CDR3 has 16 amino acids. Germline V CDR1 and CDR2: LGHDT, YNNKEL (reference sequence). Trimming took off 5 bases at V and 6 bases at J, with 19 bases between the two ends. The CDR3 sequence: CASSTRWEVNAGELFF. DNA for the CDR3: TGTGCCAGCAGCACCCGTTGGGAGGTCAACGCCGGGGAGCTGTTTTTT.

This clonotype was seen repeatedly, ten times or more. The gene calls are TRBV30 and TRBJ1-2, with a possible D match to TRBD1 (6 bases). The germline V gene has CDR1 GTSNPN and CDR2 SVGIG (reference sequence). V lost 3 bases to trimming and J lost 7 bases, with 15 bases between them. This CDR3 has 13 amino acids. The CDR3 spells CAWRTTGYGGYTF. CDR3 nucleotide sequence: TGTGCCTGGAGGACCACAGGGTACGGTGGCTACACCTTC.

This clonotype was found a few times. The V call is TRBV20-1, the J call TRBJ2-2, with TRBD1 matching over 8 bases. The length of the CDR3 is 15 residues. V trimming: 0 bases; J trimming: 4 bases; junction bases outside the gene matches: 4. CDR1 and CDR2 from the germline V gene are DFQATT and SNEGSKA (reference sequence). CDR3 region: CSARDTDRGTGELFF. The CDR3 nucleotides are TGCAGTGCTAGAGATACTGACAGGGGCACCGGGGAGCTGTTTTTT.

This clonotype came up many times. This rearrangement joins TRBV9 to TRBJ1-2, with D unclear. The CDR3 covers 13 residues. V lost 1 base and J lost 2, with 6 bases in between. Germline values: CDR1 SGDLS, CDR2 YYNGEE. CDR3 in amino acids: CASSVYRNYGYTF. The CDR3 DNA reads TGTGCCAGCAGCGTATACAGAAACTATGGCTACACCTTC.

This clonotype was seen just once. The chain's CDR3 is CAWRPVAGSAFF. The CDR3 nucleotides read TGTGCCTGGAGACCGGTCGCGGGATCAGCTTTCTTT. V and J are TRBV30 and TRBJ1-1; D is unresolved. The germline V and J ends were trimmed by 3 bases and 10 bases, with 15 bases remaining between them. Germline CDR1 GTSNPN, CDR2 SVGIG (reference sequence). This CDR3 is built from 12 residues.